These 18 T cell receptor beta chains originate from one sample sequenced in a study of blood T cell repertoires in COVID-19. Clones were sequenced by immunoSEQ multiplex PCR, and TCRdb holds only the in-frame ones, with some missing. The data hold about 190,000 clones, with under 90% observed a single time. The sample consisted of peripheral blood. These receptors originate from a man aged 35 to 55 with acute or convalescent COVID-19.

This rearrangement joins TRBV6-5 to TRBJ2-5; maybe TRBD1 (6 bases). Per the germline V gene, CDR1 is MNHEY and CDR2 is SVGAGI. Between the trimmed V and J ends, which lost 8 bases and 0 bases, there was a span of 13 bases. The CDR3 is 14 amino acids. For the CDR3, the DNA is TGTGCCAGCTGGGGGCCGCCCAACCAAGAGACCCAGTACTTC. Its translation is CASWGPPNQETQYF.

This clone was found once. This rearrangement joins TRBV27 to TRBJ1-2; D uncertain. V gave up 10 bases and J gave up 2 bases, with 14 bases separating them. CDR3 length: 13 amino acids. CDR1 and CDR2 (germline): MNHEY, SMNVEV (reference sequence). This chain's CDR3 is CAIWRGPNYGYTF. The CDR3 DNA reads TGTGCCATATGGCGGGGTCCCAACTATGGCTACACCTTC.

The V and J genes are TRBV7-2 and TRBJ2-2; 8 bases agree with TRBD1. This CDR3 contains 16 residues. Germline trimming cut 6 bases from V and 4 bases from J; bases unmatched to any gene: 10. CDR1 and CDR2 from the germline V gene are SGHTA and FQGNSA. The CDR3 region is CASRSGQGRGTGELFF. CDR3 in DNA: TGTGCCAGCAGATCCGGACAGGGCCGGGGCACCGGGGAGCTGTTTTTT. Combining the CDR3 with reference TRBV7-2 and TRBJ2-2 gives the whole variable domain GAGVSQSPSNKVTEKGKDVELRCDPISGHTALYWYRQSLGQGLEFLIYFQGNSAPDKSGLPSDRFSAERTGGSVSTLTIQRTQQEDSAVYLCASRSGQGRGTGELFFGEGSRLTVL.

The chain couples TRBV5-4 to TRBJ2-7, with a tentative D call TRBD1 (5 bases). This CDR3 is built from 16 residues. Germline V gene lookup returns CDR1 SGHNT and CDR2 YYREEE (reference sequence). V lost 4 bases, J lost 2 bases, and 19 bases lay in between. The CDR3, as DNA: TGTGCCAGCAGCCCCGTTTCGGATCGGACAACCTACGAGCAGTACTTC. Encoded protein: CASSPVSDRTTYEQYF.

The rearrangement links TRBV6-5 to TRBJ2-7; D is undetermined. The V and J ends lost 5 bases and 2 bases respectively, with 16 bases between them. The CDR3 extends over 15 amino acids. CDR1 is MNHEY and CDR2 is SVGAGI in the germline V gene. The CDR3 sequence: CASSPDVGATYEQYF. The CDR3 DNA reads TGTGCCAGCAGTCCTGACGTTGGAGCTACCTACGAGCAGTACTTC.

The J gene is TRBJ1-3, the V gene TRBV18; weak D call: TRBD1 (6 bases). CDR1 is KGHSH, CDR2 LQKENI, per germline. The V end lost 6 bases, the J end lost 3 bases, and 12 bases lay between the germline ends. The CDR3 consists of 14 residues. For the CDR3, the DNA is TGTGCCAGCTCGGCTGCAGGGGATGGAAACACCATATATTTT. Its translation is CASSAAGDGNTIYF.

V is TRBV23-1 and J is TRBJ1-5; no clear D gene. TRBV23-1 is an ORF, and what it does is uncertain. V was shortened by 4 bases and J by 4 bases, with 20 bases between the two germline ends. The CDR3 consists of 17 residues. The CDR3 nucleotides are TGCGCCAGCAGTCGGGCAGAACCAACCCCCAGAAATCAGCCCCAGCATTTT. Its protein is CASSRAEPTPRNQPQHF.

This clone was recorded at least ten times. CDR3: CASSNHRVASKNTEAFF. The CDR3 DNA is TGTGCCAGCAGCAACCACAGGGTGGCGAGTAAGAACACTGAAGCTTTCTTT. This chain uses TRBV7-8 with TRBJ1-1; tentatively, D is TRBD1 (6 bases). The CDR3 is made up of 17 amino acids. Germline values: CDR1 SGHVS, CDR2 FQNEAQ. Trimming shortened V by 5 bases and J by 1 base, and 20 bases separated the two germline ends.

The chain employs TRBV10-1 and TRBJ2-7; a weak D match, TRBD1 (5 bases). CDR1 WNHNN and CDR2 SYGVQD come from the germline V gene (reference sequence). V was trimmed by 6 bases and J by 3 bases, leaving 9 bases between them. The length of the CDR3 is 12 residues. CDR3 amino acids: CASSDSFYEQYF. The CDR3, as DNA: TGCGCCAGCAGCGACAGTTTCTACGAGCAGTACTTC.

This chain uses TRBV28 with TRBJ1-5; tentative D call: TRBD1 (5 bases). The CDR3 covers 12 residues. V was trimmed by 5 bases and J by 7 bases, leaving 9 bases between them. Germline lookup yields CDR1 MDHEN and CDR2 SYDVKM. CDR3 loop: CASSLGGQPQHF. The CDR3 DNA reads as TGTGCCAGCAGTCTCGGGGGACAGCCCCAGCATTTT.

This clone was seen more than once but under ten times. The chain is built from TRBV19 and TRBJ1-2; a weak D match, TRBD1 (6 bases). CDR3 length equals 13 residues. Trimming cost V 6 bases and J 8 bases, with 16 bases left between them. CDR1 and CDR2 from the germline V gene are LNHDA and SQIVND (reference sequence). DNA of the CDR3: TGTGCCAGTAGCTCTCAGGGGTTCTTGGGCTACACCTTC. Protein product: CASSSQGFLGYTF.

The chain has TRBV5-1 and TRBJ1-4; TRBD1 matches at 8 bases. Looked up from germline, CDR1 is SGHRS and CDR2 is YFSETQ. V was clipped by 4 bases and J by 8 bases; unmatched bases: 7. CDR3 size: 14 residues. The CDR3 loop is CASSGQGAEEKLFF. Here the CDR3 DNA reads TGCGCCAGCAGCGGCCAGGGGGCTGAAGAAAAACTGTTTTTT.

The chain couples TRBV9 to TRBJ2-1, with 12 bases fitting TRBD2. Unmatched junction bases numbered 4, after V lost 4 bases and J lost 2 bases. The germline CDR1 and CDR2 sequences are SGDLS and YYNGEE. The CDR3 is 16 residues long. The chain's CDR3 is CASSPRLAGAYNEQFF. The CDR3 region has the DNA TGTGCCAGCAGCCCCCGACTAGCGGGGGCCTACAATGAGCAGTTCTTC.

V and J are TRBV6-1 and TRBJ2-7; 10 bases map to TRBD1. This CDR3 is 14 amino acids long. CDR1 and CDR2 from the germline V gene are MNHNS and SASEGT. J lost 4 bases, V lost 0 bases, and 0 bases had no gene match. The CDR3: CASSEAGQGYEQYF. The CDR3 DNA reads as TGTGCCAGCAGTGAAGCGGGACAGGGGTACGAGCAGTACTTC.

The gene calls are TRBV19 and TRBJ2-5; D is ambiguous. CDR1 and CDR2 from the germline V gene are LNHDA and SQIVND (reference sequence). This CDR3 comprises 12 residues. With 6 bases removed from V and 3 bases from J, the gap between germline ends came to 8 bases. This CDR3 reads CASRTEEETQYF. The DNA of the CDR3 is TGTGCCAGTAGGACTGAGGAAGAGACCCAGTACTTC.

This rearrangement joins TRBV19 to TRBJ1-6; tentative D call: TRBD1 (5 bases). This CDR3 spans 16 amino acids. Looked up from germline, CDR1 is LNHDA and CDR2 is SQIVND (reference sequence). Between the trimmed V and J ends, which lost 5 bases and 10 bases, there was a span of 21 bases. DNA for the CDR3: TGTGCCAGTAGTGAACTAGGAGGGACTGCCGACTCACCCCTCCACTTT. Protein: CASSELGGTADSPLHF.

CDR3 nucleotides: TGCGCCAGCAGCCAAGTGGCGGGACAGGGGAGGAATGAGCAGTTCTTC. Its protein is CASSQVAGQGRNEQFF. The chain carries TRBV4-1 and TRBJ2-1; TRBD1 agrees at 10 bases. Trimming took 1 base from V and 7 from J; bases not matched to a gene: 7. The CDR3 extends over 16 amino acids. Germline CDR1 is MGHRA and CDR2 is YSYEKL.

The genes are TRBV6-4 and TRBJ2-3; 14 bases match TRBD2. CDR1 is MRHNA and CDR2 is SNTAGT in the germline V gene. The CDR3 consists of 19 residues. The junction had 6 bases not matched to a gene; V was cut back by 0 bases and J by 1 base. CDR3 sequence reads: CASSDSGTSGGPRTDTQYF. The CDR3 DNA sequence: TGTGCCAGCAGTGACTCTGGGACTAGCGGGGGACCCCGCACAGATACGCAGTATTTT.